Listed below are T cell receptor beta chains from one sample, sequenced in a study of post-analysis software for immune sequencing data. Each CDR3 protein gets one entry after TCRdb re-called the PCR reads with MiXCR. The repertoire includes hundreds of thousands of distinct CDR3 sequences, approximately 60% of them detected once, and roughly 12% sits in the top ten. The sequenced sample consisted of blood. The receptors come from a girl aged 2-10 years with multiple sclerosis. The CDR3 runs from the conserved cysteine through the conserved F or W. The D gene is left open where the match is weak. Only some rows state a clone size, as once, few, many or a class for expanded clones.

clone size | J gene | V gene | D gene | CDR3 DNA | CDR3 protein
- | TRBJ2-7 | TRBV2 | TRBD1 | TGTGCCAGCAATCCGGACAGGGTAGGCGAGCAGTACTTC | CASNPDRVGEQYF
- | TRBJ2-1 | TRBV15 | TRBD2 | TGTGCCACCAGTCCGGGACTAGCGAACAATGAGCAGTTCTTC | CATSPGLANNEQFF
- | TRBJ1-4 | TRBV5-1 | TRBD1 | TGCGCCAGCAGCCTCGGGACAGCGGATACTTCAACTAATGAAAAACTGTTTTTT | CASSLGTADTSTNEKLFF
few | TRBJ1-2 | TRBV7-9 | TRBD1 | TGTGCCAGCAGCTCCAGCTCTCACAGGGGGCCCCTGTTCTATGGCTACACCTTC | CASSSSSHRGPLFYGYTF
- | TRBJ1-2 | TRBV4-3 | - | TGCGCCAACAGCCAAGAGTTGGCAGCTAACTATGGCTACACCTTC | CANSQELAANYGYTF
- | TRBJ1-2 | TRBV5-1 | TRBD1 | TGCGCCAGCAGCGACAGGGGGCGCATCAATGGCTACACCTTC | CASSDRGRINGYTF
- | TRBJ2-5 | TRBV4-3 | TRBD1 | TGCGCCAGCAGCCAAGGGACGGGACAGGGGCTTTCTCAAGAGACCCAGTACTTC | CASSQGTGQGLSQETQYF
- | TRBJ2-3 | TRBV13 | - | TGTGCCAGCAGCTTAGCATTACCCGAGGTGCAGTATTTT | CASSLALPEVQYF
- | TRBJ2-4 | TRBV10-3 | TRBD1 | TGTGCCATCAGCCGGGACAGGGGGCAAGAGCAGTACTTC | CAISRDRGQEQYF
- | TRBJ2-1 | TRBV24-1 | TRBD2 | TGTGCCACCAGTGATCCTAGCGGGGGCTCCTACAATGAGCAGTTCTTC | CATSDPSGGSYNEQFF